Listed below are T cell receptor beta chains from one sample, sequenced in a study of neurological immune-mediated disorders. TCRdb reprocessed the 5' RACE reads with MiXCR, giving one entry per CDR3 protein. The sample has fewer than 11,000 distinct CDR3 sequences; under 25% are singletons. The sample consisted of CD8+ T cells from blood. The receptors were gathered from a woman aged 55 to 70 with HTLV-1-associated myelopathy (HAM/TSP). CDR3s include the opening cysteine and the closing phenylalanine or tryptophan. A D gene is named only where the DNA matches it firmly. The size entry is marked missing in some rows and otherwise reads once, few, many or a size class.

>many|TRBJ2-3|.|TRBV5-1
TGCGCCAGCAGCTTGGCCGAGGCTATTACAGATACGCAGTATTTT
CASSLAEAITDTQYF
>medium-sized|TRBJ1-6|TRBD1|TRBV5-1
TGCGCCAGCAGCCCGAAGCCACCTCAGGGGGCTAATTCACCCCTCCACTTT
CASSPKPPQGANSPLHF
>many|TRBJ2-5|.|TRBV28
TGTGCCAGCAGCCCAACGACCGGGACGAGGGAGACCCAGTACTTC
CASSPTTGTRETQYF
>many|TRBJ2-4|.|TRBV20-1
TGCAGTGCTAGAGGGCTAGCGTCAAACATTCAGTACTTC
CSARGLASNIQYF
>many|TRBJ2-3|.|TRBV4-1
TGCGCCAGCAGCCAAGTCTACAGTTTTACAGATACGCAGTATTTT
CASSQVYSFTDTQYF
>medium-sized|TRBJ1-1|.|TRBV5-1
TGCGCCAGCAGCTTTGGCTTAATAGGTGACACTGAAGCTTTCTTT
CASSFGLIGDTEAFF
>many|TRBJ1-1|.|TRBV7-9
TGTGCCAGCAGCTTTTTCCCCGGGACAAGAAACACTGAAGCTTTCTTT
CASSFFPGTRNTEAFF
>many|TRBJ1-5|.|TRBV12-3/TRBV12-4
TGTGCCAGCAGCAAGGACAGCTATCAGCCCCAGCATTTT
CASSKDSYQPQHF
>few|TRBJ2-1|TRBD2|TRBV6-5
TGTGCCAGCAGTTTAACCGGGACTAGCTCCTACAATGAGCAGTTCTTC
CASSLTGTSSYNEQFF
>many|TRBJ1-4|TRBD1|TRBV7-9
TGTGCCAGCAGCAAACAGGGGTCTAATGAAAAACTGTTTTTT
CASSKQGSNEKLFF
>many|TRBJ1-2|TRBD1|TRBV11-2
TGTGCCAGCAGCGTACAGGGGCGGTATGGCTACACCTTC
CASSVQGRYGYTF
>.|TRBJ2-7|TRBD1|TRBV5-1
TGCGCCAGCAGCTTCAGGGACAGGCAGTTCCTCAACTCCTACGAGCAGTACTTC
CASSFRDRQFLNSYEQYF
>many|TRBJ2-3|TRBD2|TRBV7-6
TGTGCCAGCAGCTTGGGCAATGAGGCGGGGGGCCGCACAGATACGCAGTATTTT
CASSLGNEAGGRTDTQYF
>few|TRBJ2-1|.|TRBV27
.
CASSPRHGYEQYFGPGGLNEQFF
>.|TRBJ2-7|TRBD2|TRBV3-1
TGTGCCAGCAGCCAAGAGCGGGGGTCGCACGAGCAGTACTTC
CASSQERGSHEQYF
>many|TRBJ1-5|TRBD1|TRBV7-2
TGTGCCAGCAGCTTAGAAGCGAGGACAGGGAGGGCCCAGCATTTT
CASSLEARTGRAQHF
>few|TRBJ2-5|.|TRBV5-1
TGCGCCAGCAGCTTGGGAGGACGCGGGGAGACCCAGTACTTC
CASSLGGRGETQYF
>many|TRBJ2-5|TRBD1|TRBV6-5
TGTGCCAGCAGTGTCACAGGGGGCCAAGAGACCCAGTACTTC
CASSVTGGQETQYF